This TCR beta chain was documented in a study of T-cell reconstitution after alpha-beta-depleted transplantation in children. General study results and limits: When one year had passed after transplant, most T-cell counts and diversity came from newly produced T cells.

As for this clonotype: What it binds is unknown.

This sample's TCRbeta library carried unique molecular identifier barcodes. TCRdb re-analysed the PCR reads in MiXCR, keeping a single row per CDR3 protein. The sample has about 900,000 distinct CDR3 sequences; roughly 29% are singletons. Germline V gene data show CDR1 as SQVTM and CDR2 as ANQGSEA. The CDR3 sequence is 12 residues long. Trimming pared 1 base from V and 8 bases from J, leaving 11 bases between. The sequence was obtained from a boy under two years old who had a stem cell transplant for SCID, so the T cells may come from the graft donor. The chain carries TRBV29-1 and TRBJ1-2; D ambiguous. The sequencing used PBMCs, mostly from graft donor cells, collected 360 days after TCRalphabeta/CD19-depleted stem cell transplant. The CDR3 region has the DNA TGCAGCGTTGAAGGAGACGGTCTGGGCTACACCTTC. Amino acid sequence: CSVEGDGLGYTF.